The 10 T cell receptor beta chains presented below share a single source sample, sequenced in a study of OX40 agonist ivuxolimab in advanced cancers. Sequencing was performed with immunoSEQ multiplex PCR; in TCRdb, only in-frame clones are kept and a portion is missing. This sample carries about 24,000 clones, about 85% of them seen once, and the ten largest clones take roughly 17%. Sample: CD4+ or CD8+ T cells sorted from blood, taken in a trial of the OX40 agonist ivuxolimab. These TCRs come from an adult with an advanced solid tumor such as melanoma, head and neck, liver or kidney cancer.

This chain links TRBV5-5 with TRBJ2-2; D remains unclear. This CDR3 is 13 amino acids long. V was pared by 1 base and J by 6 bases, with 7 bases between. Germline CDR1 is SGHKS and CDR2 is YYEKEE (reference sequence). The CDR3 spells CASSLLPPGELFF. In DNA, the CDR3 is TGTGCCAGCAGCTTGTTACCTCCCGGGGAGCTGTTTTTT.

The CDR3 spells CASSSLRGARHNEQFF. The CDR3 nucleotides read TGTGCCAGCTCATCCCTCCGGGGGGCAAGACACAATGAGCAGTTCTTC. The chain has TRBV18 and TRBJ2-1; D may be TRBD2 (7 bases). The CDR3 contains 16 residues. The V end was cut by 5 bases, the J end by 5 bases, with 19 bases between. Germline V lookup: CDR1 KGHSH, CDR2 LQKENI.

Of note for this clone: Other DNA sequences within the sample encode an identical CDR3. The gene calls are TRBV5-1 and TRBJ1-2; D is unresolved. CDR3 length equals 11 residues. Germline CDR1 is SGHRS and CDR2 is YFSETQ. Trimming took 0 bases from V and 8 from J, leaving 5 bases between them. CDR3 bases: TGCGCCAGCAGCTTGGGTGGGGGCTACACCTTC. Its translation is CASSLGGGYTF.

This sequence joins TRBV5-1 and TRBJ2-6, with D possibly TRBD1 on 5 matching bases. Trimming removed 0 bases at V and 1 base at J, with 8 bases between. The CDR3 is 16 residues long. Germline assignment: CDR1 SGHRS and CDR2 YFSETQ. The CDR3 DNA sequence: TGCGCCAGCAGCTTGGAGGGGCGGTCTGGGGCCAACGTCCTGACTTTC. The encoded protein is CASSLEGRSGANVLTF.

CDR3 DNA: TGCAGCGTTGGAGGGGGTATGAACACTGAAGCTTTCTTT. Translated: CSVGGGMNTEAFF. The rearrangement joins TRBV29-1 to TRBJ1-1; D possibly corresponds to TRBD1 (6 bases). CDR1 and CDR2 from the germline V gene are SQVTM and ANQGSEA. V shed 4 bases and J shed 0 bases, with 9 bases lying between them. The CDR3 loop spans 13 amino acids.

This chain uses TRBV9 with TRBJ2-2; 7 bases align to TRBD2. Germline assignment: CDR1 SGDLS and CDR2 YYNGEE. The CDR3 totals 15 residues. V shed 0 bases and J 6 bases; nucleotides not matched to a gene: 5. The CDR3 sequence is CASSVGGGVPGELFF. CDR3 sequence (DNA): TGTGCCAGCAGCGTAGGGGGAGGGGTACCCGGGGAGCTGTTTTTT.

This chain uses TRBV10-3 with TRBJ1-2; 8 bases are a match to TRBD1. CDR3 size: 14 residues. The ends lost 2 bases at V and 2 bases at J; junction bases unmatched: 1. Germline CDR1 is ENHRY and CDR2 is SYGVKD. This CDR3 reads CAISEQGANYGYTF. CDR3 DNA: TGTGCCATCAGTGAGCAGGGGGCAAACTATGGCTACACCTTC.

This clone is a singleton in its sample. This chain links TRBV4-3 with TRBJ1-3, with no clear D. CDR1 and CDR2 (germline): LGHNA, YSLEER. This CDR3 comprises 17 residues. V was trimmed by 0 bases and J by 0 bases, leaving 12 bases between them. This CDR3 is CASSQDISRISGNTIYF. The CDR3 bases are TGCGCCAGCAGCCAAGATATCTCGCGGATCTCTGGAAACACCATATATTTT.

V and J are TRBV9 and TRBJ2-1, with no clear D. V shed 0 bases and J shed 3 bases, with 4 bases lying between them. Germline-derived CDR1 and CDR2 are SGDLS and YYNGEE. CDR3 size: 13 residues. The CDR3 sequence: CASSVALYNEQFF. In DNA form, the CDR3 reads TGTGCCAGCAGCGTAGCTCTCTACAATGAGCAGTTCTTC.

The J gene is TRBJ1-2, the V gene TRBV25-1; 12 bases are shared with TRBD1. The length of the CDR3 is 14 residues. The J segment lost 7 bases and the V segment lost 5 bases, leaving 5 bases of the junction unmatched. Germline CDR1 MGHDK, CDR2 SYGVNS. The chain's CDR3 is CASSPGQGAFGYTF. As DNA, the CDR3 is TGTGCCAGCAGTCCGGGACAGGGGGCTTTTGGCTACACCTTC.